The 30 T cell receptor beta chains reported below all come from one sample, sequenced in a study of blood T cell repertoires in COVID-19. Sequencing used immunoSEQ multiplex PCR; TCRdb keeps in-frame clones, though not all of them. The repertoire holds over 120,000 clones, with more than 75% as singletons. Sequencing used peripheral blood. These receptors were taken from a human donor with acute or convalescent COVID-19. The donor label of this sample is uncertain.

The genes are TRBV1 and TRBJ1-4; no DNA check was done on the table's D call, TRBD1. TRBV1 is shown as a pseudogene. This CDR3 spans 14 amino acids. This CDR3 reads CTSSPDRRNEKLFF. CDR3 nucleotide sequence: TGCACCAGCAGCCCGGACAGGCGGAATGAAAAACTGTTTTTT.

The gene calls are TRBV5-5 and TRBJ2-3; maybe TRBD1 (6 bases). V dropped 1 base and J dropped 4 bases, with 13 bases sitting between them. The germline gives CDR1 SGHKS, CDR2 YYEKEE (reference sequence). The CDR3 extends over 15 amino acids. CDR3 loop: CASSLQGIFSDTQYF. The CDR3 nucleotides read TGTGCCAGCAGCTTGCAGGGGATTTTTTCAGATACGCAGTATTTT.

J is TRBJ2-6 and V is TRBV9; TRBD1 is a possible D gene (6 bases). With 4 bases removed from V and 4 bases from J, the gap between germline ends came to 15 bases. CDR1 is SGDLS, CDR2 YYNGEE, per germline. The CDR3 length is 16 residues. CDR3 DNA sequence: TGTGCCAGCAGCCTGGGGACACCAATAGGGGCCAACGTCCTGACTTTC. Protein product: CASSLGTPIGANVLTF.

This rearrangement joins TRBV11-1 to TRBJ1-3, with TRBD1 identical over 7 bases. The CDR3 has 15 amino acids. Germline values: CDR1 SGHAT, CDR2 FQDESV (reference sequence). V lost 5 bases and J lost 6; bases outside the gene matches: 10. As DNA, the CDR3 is TGTGCCAGCAGCACCCGGGACAGCCAAGAAAACACCATATATTTT. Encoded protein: CASSTRDSQENTIYF.

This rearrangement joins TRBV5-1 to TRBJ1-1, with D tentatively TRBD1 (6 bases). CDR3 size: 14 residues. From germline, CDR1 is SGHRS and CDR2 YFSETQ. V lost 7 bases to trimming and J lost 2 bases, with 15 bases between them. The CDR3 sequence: CASLPGQPNTEAFF. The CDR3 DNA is TGCGCCAGCTTGCCGGGACAACCAAACACTGAAGCTTTCTTT.

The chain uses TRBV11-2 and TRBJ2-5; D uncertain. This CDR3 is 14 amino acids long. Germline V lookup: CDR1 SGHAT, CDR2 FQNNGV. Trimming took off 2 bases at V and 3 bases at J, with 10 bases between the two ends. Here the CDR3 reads CASSLFRTEETQYF. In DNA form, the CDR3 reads TGTGCCAGCAGCTTATTCCGCACAGAAGAGACCCAGTACTTC.

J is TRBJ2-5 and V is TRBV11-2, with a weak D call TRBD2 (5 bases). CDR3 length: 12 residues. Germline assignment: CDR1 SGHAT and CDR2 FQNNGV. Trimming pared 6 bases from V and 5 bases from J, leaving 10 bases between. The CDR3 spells CASSVGGETQYF. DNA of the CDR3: TGTGCCAGCAGTGTGGGCGGGGAGACCCAGTACTTC.

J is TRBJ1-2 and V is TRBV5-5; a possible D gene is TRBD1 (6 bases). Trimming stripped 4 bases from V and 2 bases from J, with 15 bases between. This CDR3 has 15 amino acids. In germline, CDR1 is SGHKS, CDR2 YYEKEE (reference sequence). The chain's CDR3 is CASSGRDIENYGYTF. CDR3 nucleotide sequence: TGTGCCAGCAGCGGTAGGGACATCGAAAACTATGGCTACACCTTC.

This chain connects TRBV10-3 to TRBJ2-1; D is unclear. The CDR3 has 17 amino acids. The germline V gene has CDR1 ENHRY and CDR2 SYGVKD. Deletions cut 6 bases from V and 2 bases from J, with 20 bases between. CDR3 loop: CAISLPSDLPTYNEQFF. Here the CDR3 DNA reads TGTGCCATCAGCCTCCCGAGCGACCTTCCGACCTACAATGAGCAGTTCTTC.

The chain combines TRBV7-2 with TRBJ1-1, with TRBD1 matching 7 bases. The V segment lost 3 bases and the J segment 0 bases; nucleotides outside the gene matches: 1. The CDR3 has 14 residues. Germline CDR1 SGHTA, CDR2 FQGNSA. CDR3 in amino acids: CASSFDRVNTEAFF. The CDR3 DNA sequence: TGTGCCAGCAGCTTCGACAGGGTGAACACTGAAGCTTTCTTT.

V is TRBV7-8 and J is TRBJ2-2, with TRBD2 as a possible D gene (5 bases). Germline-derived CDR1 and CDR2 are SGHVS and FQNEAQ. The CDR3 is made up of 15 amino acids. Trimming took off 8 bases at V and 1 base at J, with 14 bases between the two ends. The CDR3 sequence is CASSGLAKNTGELFF. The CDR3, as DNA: TGTGCCAGCTCTGGATTAGCGAAGAACACCGGGGAGCTGTTTTTT.

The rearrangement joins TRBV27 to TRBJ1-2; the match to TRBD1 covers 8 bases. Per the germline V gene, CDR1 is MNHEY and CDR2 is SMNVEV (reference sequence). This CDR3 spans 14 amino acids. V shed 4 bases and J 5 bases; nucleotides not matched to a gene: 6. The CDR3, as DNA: TGTGCCAGCAGTTCGACGACAGGGGCTTATGGCTACACCTTC. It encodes CASSSTTGAYGYTF.

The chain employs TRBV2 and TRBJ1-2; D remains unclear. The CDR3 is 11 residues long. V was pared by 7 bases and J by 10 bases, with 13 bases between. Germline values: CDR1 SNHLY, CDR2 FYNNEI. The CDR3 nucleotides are TGTGCCAGCACGGCGCGGAATTTCTACACCTTC. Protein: CASTARNFYTF.

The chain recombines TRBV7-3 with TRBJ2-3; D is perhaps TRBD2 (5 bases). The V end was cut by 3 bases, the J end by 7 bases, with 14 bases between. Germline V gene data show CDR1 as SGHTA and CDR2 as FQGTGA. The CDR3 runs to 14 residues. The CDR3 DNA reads TGTGCCAGCAGCTTGGCCCCGGGAACATATACGCAGTATTTT. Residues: CASSLAPGTYTQYF.

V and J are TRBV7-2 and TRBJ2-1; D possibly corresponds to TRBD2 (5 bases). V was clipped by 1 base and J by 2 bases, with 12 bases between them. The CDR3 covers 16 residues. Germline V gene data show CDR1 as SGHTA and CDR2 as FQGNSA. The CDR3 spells CASSLVASQAYNEQFF. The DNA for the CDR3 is TGTGCCAGCAGCTTAGTTGCTAGCCAAGCCTACAATGAGCAGTTCTTC.

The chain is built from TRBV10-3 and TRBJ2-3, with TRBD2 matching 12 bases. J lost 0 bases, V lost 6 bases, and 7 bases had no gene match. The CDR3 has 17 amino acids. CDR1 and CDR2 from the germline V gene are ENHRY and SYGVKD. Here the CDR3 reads CAIRRTSGVSSTDTQYF. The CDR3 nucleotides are TGTGCCATCAGACGGACTAGCGGGGTTTCTAGCACAGATACGCAGTATTTT.

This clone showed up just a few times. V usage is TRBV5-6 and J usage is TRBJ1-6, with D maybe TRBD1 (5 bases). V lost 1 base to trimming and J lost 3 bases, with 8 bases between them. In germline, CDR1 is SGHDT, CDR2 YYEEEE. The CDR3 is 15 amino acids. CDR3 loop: CASSLRGYYNSPLHF. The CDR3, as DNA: TGTGCCAGCAGCTTGAGGGGATACTATAATTCACCCCTCCACTTT.

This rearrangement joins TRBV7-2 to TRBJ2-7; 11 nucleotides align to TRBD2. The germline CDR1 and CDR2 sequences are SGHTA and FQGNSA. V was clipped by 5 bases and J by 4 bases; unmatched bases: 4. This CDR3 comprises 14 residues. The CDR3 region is CASSVVAGGYEQYF. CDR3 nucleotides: TGTGCCAGCAGCGTTGTAGCGGGGGGGTACGAGCAGTACTTC.

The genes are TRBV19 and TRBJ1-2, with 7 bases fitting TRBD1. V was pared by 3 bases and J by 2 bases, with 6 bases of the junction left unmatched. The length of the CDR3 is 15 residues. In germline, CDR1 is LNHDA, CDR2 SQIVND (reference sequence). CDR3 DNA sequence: TGTGCCAGTAGTATCCCTGACAGGGTCAACTATGGCTACACCTTC. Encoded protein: CASSIPDRVNYGYTF. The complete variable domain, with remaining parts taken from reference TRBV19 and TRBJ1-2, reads DGGITQSPKYLFRKEGQNVTLSCEQNLNHDAMYWYRQDPGQGLRLIYYSQIVNDFQKGDIAEGYSVSREKKESFPLTVTSAQKNPTAFYLCASSIPDRVNYGYTFGSGTRLTVV.

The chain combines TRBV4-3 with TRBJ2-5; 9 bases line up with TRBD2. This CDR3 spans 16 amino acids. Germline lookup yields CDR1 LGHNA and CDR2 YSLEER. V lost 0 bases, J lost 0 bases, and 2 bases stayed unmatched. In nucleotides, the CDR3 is TGCGCCAGCAGCCAAGACAGCGGGGGGAACCAAGAGACCCAGTACTTC. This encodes CASSQDSGGNQETQYF.

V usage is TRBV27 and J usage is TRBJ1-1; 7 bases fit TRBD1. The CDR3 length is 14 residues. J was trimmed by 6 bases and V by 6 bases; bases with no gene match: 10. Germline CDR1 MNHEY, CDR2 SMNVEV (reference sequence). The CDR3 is CASRPKDRIAEAFF. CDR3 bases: TGTGCCAGCAGGCCAAAGGACAGGATCGCTGAAGCTTTCTTT.

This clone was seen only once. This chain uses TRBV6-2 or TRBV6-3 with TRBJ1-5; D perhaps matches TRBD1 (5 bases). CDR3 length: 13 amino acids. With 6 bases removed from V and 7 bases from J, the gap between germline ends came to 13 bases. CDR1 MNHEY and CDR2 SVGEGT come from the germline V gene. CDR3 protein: CASSDPGYQPQHF. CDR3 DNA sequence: TGTGCCAGCAGCGACCCAGGGTACCAGCCCCAGCATTTT.

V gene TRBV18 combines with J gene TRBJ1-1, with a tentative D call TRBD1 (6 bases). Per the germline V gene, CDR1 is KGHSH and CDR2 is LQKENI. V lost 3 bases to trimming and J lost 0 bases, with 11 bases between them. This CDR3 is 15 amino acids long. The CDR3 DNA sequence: TGTGCCAGCTCACCCCCCGGGACACTGAACACTGAAGCTTTCTTT. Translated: CASSPPGTLNTEAFF.

The CDR3 region is CASSYSAVGNEKLFF. The CDR3 bases are TGTGCCAGCAGTTACTCAGCGGTGGGTAATGAAAAACTGTTTTTT. The chain is built from TRBV6-5 and TRBJ1-4; no reliable D call. The CDR3 length is 15 residues. The germline V gene has CDR1 MNHEY and CDR2 SVGAGI. V was cut by 0 bases and J by 4 bases, with 9 bases left in between.

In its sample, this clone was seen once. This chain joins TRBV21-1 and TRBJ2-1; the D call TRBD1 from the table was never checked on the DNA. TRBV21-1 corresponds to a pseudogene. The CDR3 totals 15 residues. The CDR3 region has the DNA TGTGCCAGCAGCCTAGGGGGACAGGGAAACAATGAGCAGTTCTTC. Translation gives CASSLGGQGNNEQFF.

The CDR3 sequence: CAWSMDRFNEKLFF. The CDR3 DNA follows: TGTGCCTGGAGTATGGACAGATTTAATGAAAAACTGTTTTTT. The gene calls are TRBV30 and TRBJ1-4, with D perhaps matching TRBD1 (6 bases). Germline lookup yields CDR1 GTSNPN and CDR2 SVGIG (reference sequence). Trimming took 2 bases from V and 4 from J, leaving 11 bases between them. This CDR3 contains 14 residues. Based on the CDR3 plus reference TRBV30 and TRBJ1-4, the full variable domain is SQTIHQWPATLVQPVGSPLSLECTVEGTSNPNLYWYRQAAGRGLQLLFYSVGIGQISSEVPQNLSASRPQDRQFILSSKKLLLSDSGFYLCAWSMDRFNEKLFFGSGTQLSVL.

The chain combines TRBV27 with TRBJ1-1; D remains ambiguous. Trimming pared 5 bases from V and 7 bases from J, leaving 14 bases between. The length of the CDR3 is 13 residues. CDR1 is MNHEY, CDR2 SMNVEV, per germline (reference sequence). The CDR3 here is CASSQNIRHEAFF. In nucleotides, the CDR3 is TGTGCCAGCAGTCAGAACATCAGGCATGAAGCTTTCTTT.

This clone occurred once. CDR3 residues: CASSLGPDTNTEAFF. CDR3 nucleotide sequence: TGTGCCAGCAGTCTGGGGCCAGACACGAACACTGAAGCTTTCTTT. V and J are TRBV5-5 and TRBJ1-1, with D perhaps matching TRBD1 (5 bases). The CDR3 is 15 amino acids. In germline, CDR1 is SGHKS, CDR2 YYEKEE (reference sequence). Trimming pared 5 bases from V and 1 base from J, leaving 15 bases between.

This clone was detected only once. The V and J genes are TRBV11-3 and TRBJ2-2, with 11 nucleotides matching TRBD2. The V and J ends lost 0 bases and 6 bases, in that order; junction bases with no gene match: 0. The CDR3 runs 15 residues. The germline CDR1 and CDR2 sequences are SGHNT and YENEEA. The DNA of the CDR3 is TGTGCCAGCAGCTTAGAGGGACTAGCGGCCGGGGAGCTGTTTTTT. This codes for CASSLEGLAAGELFF.

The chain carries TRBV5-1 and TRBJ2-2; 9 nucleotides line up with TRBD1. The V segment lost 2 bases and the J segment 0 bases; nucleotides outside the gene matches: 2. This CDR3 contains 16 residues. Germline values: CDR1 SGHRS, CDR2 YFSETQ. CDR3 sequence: CASSFGQGPNTGELFF. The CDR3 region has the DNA TGCGCCAGCAGCTTTGGACAGGGGCCGAACACCGGGGAGCTGTTTTTT.